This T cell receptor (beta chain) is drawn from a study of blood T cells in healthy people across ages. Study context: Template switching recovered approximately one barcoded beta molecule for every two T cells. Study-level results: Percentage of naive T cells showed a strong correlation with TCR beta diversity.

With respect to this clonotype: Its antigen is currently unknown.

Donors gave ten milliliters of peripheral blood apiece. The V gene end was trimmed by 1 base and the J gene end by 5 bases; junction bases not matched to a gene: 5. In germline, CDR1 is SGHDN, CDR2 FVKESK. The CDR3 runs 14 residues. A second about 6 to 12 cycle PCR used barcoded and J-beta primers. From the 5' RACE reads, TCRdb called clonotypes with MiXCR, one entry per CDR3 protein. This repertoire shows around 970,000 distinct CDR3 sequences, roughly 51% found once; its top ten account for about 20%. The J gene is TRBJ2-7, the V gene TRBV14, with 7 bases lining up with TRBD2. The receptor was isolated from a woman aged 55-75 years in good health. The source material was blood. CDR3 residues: CASSQGGSWDEQYF. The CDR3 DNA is TGTGCCAGCAGCCAAGGCGGGAGTTGGGACGAGCAGTACTTC.